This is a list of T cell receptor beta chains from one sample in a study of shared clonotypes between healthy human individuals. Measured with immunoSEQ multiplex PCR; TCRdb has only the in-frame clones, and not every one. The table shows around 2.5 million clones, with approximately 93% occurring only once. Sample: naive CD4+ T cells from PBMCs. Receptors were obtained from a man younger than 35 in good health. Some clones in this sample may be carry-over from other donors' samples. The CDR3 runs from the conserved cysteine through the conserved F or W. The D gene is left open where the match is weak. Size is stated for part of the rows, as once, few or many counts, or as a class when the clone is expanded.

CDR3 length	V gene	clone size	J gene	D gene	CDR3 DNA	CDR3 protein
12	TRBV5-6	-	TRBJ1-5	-	TGTGCCAGCAGCTTGGTTAATCAGCCCCAGCATTTT	CASSLVNQPQHF
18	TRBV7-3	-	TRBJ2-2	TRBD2	TGTGCCAGCAGCTCGGGGACTAGCGGGAGGGCGAACACCGGGGAGCTGTTTTTT	CASSSGTSGRANTGELFF
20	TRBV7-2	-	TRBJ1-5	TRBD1	TGTGCCAGCAGCTTAGCGGTTGCCGGACAGGCCTTCTATAGCAATCAGCCCCAGCATTTT	CASSLAVAGQAFYSNQPQHF
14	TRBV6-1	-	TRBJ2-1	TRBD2	TGTGCCAGCAGTGTCGCGGGGGGATACAATGAGCAGTTCTTC	CASSVAGGYNEQFF
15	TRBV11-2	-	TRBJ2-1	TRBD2	TGTGCCAGCAGCTTAACTAGCGGGAGTAGTAATGAGCAGTTCTTC	CASSLTSGSSNEQFF
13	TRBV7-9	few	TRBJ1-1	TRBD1	TGTGCCAGCAGCTCGGGACAGGGCACTGAAGCTTTCTTT	CASSSGQGTEAFF
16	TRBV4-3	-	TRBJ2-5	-	TGCGCCAGCAGCCAAGGGCTTAAGGCAGCAGAAGAGACCCAGTACTTC	CASSQGLKAAEETQYF
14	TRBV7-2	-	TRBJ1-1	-	TGTGCCAGCAGAACCCAGGGAACGAACACTGAAGCTTTCTTT	CASRTQGTNTEAFF
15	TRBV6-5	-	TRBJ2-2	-	TGTGCCAGCAGTTACCCCCCCCAGGGTACCGGGGAGCTGTTTTTT	CASSYPPQGTGELFF
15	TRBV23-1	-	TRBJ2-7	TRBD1	TGCGCCAGCAGTCGTACAGGGGATCTAAGCTACGAGCAGTACTTC	CASSRTGDLSYEQYF
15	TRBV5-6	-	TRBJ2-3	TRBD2	TGTGCCAGCAGCTTAGAGCGGGAGGGACGAGATACGCAGTATTTT	CASSLEREGRDTQYF
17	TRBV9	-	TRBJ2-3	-	TGTGCCAGCAGCGCCCAGGCACCCGGCGGTATCACAGATACGCAGTATTTT	CASSAQAPGGITDTQYF
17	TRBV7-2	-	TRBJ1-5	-	TGTGCCAGCAGCTTAGTCCCAGGTGGGGTGGGCAATCAGCCCCAGCATTTT	CASSLVPGGVGNQPQHF
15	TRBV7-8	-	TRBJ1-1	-	TGTGCCAGCAGCTTATCGGTAGTTAAGAACACTGAAGCTTTCTTT	CASSLSVVKNTEAFF
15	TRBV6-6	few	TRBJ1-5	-	TGTGCCAGCAGTTACTCGACTCGGAGCAATCAGCCCCAGCATTTT	CASSYSTRSNQPQHF
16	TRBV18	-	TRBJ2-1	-	TGTGCCAGCTCACCTCAGCCCCTGGGACCTTACAATGAGCAGTTCTTC	CASSPQPLGPYNEQFF
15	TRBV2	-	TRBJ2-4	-	TGTGCCAGCAGTCTTTTCGGGACAGCCAAAAACATTCAGTACTTC	CASSLFGTAKNIQYF
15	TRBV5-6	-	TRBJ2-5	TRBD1	TGTGCCAGCAGCTTTGCAGGGGGCAGCCAAGAGACCCAGTACTTC	CASSFAGGSQETQYF
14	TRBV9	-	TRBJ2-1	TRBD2	TGTGCCAGCAGCGCTAGCGGGAATTACAATGAGCAGTTCTTC	CASSASGNYNEQFF
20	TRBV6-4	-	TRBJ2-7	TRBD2	TGTGCCAGCAGTGACCCCGTGGATTGGACTAGCGGGACGAATATCTACGAGCAGTACTTC	CASSDPVDWTSGTNIYEQYF
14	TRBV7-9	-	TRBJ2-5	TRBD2	TGTGCCAGCAGGGGACTAGCGGACCAAGAGACCCAGTACTTC	CASRGLADQETQYF
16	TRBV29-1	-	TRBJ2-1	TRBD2	TGCAGCGTGACAAGCGGGAGGGCCGTAGCCTACAATGAGCAGTTCTTC	CSVTSGRAVAYNEQFF
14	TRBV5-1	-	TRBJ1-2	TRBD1	TGCGCCAGCAGCTTACCTCAGGGGGCTGGAGGCTACACCTTC	CASSLPQGAGGYTF
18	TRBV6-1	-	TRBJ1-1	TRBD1	TGTGCCAGCAGTGCCCTAAAACAGGGGCGGGTGGGGAACACTGAAGCTTTCTTT	CASSALKQGRVGNTEAFF
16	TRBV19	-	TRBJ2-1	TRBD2	TGTGCCAGTAGTATAGGTTGGCTAGCGGGACAAGGCGGGGAGTTCTTC	CASSIGWLAGQGGEFF
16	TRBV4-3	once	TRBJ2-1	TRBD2	TGCGCCAGCAGCCAAGCGCTACTAGCGGGGGTTAATGAGCAGTTCTTC	CASSQALLAGVNEQFF
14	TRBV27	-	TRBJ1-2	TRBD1	TGTGCCAGCAGACCGGGACAGGGAGTCACTGGCTACACCTTC	CASRPGQGVTGYTF
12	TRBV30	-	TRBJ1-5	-	TGTGCCTGGACAAATAGCAATCAGCCCCAGCATTTT	CAWTNSNQPQHF
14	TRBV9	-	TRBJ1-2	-	TGTGCCAGCAGCAAACCGACGGAAAACTATGGCTACACCTTC	CASSKPTENYGYTF
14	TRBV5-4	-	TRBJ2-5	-	TGTGCCAGCAGCTCCAACCCAACCACTACGACGCAGTACTTC	CASSSNPTTTTQYF
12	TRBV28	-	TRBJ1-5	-	TGTGCCAGCAGCACAGGGTTTCAGCCCCAGCATTTT	CASSTGFQPQHF
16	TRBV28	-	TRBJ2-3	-	TGTGCCAGCACCCCAGCGACATTTCTGGGGACAGATACGCAGTATTTT	CASTPATFLGTDTQYF
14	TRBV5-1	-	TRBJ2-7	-	TGCGCCAGCAGCCCATTAGATAGCTCCTACGAGCAGTACTTC	CASSPLDSSYEQYF
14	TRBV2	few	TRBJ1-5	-	TGTGCCAGCCAGAAGTCTACAGGCAGTCAGCCCCAGCATTTT	CASQKSTGSQPQHF
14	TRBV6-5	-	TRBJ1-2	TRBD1	TGTGCCAGCAGACCGGGGACAGGGGGCGGAGGCTACACCTTC	CASRPGTGGGGYTF
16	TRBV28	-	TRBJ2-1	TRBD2	TGTGCCAGCAGATCGGGACTAGCGGGATCCTACAATGAGCAGTTCTTC	CASRSGLAGSYNEQFF
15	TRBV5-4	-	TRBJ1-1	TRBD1	TGTGCCAGCAGCAACCTGACAGGGTCGAACACTGAAGCTTTCTTT	CASSNLTGSNTEAFF
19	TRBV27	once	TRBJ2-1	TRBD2	TGTGCCAGCAGGCCGGGGGGGGCGGGAGTAGGAGTTACCTACAATGAGCAGTTCTTC	CASRPGGAGVGVTYNEQFF
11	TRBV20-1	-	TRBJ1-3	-	TGCAGTGCAAAAGACAGAAACACCATATATTTT	CSAKDRNTIYF
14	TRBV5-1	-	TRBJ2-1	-	TGCGCCAGCTCTCATGGGGACCGCACCAATGAGCAGTTCTTC	CASSHGDRTNEQFF
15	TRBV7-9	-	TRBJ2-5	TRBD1	TGTGCCAGCACCCTCACATCGGACAGGGGTGAGACCCAGTACTTC	CASTLTSDRGETQYF
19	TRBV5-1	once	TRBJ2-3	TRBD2	TGCGCCAGCAGCTTGCGGGGACTAGCGGGAGGCGTATCTGCAGATACGCAGTATTTT	CASSLRGLAGGVSADTQYF
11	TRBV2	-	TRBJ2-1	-	TGTGCCAGCACTGAGGAAGGTGAGCAGTTCTTC	CASTEEGEQFF
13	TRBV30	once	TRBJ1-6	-	TGTGCCTGGAGTAAAGCTGGCGATTTCCCCCTCCACTTT	CAWSKAGDFPLHF
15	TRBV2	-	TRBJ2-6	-	TGTGCCAGCAGAGGAGCAGATTCTGGGGCCAACGTCCTGACTTTC	CASRGADSGANVLTF
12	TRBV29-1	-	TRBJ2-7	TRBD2	TGCAGCGTTAGCGGGGACGCCTACGAGCAGTACTTC	CSVSGDAYEQYF
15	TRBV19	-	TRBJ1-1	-	TGTGCCAGTAGTATAGAACACTCCAGGAACACTGAAGCTTTCTTT	CASSIEHSRNTEAFF
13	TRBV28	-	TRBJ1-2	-	TGTGCCAGCAGCTCCGGTTGGCAGTATGGCTACACCTTC	CASSSGWQYGYTF
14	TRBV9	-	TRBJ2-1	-	TGTGCCAGCGGAGGGATGGGTGGGCCCAATGAGCAGTTCTTC	CASGGMGGPNEQFF
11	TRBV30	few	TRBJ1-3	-	TGTGCCTGGAGTTCTGGAAACACCATATATTTT	CAWSSGNTIYF
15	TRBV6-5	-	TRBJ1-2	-	TGTGCCAGCAGTTATTTCCGACAGGACACCTATGGCTACACCTTC	CASSYFRQDTYGYTF
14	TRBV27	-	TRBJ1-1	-	TGTGCCAGCAGTCAACAGGGTCTGAACACTGAAGCTTTCTTT	CASSQQGLNTEAFF
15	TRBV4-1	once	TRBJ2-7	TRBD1	TGCGCCAGCAGCCCGGGACAGGCCAGGTCCTACGAGCAGTACTTC	CASSPGQARSYEQYF
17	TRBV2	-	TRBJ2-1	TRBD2	TGTGCCAGCAGCCCGGGCCTGGGGCGGGAGTCCCTCAATGAGCAGTTCTTC	CASSPGLGRESLNEQFF
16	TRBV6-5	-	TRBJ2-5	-	TGTGCCAGCAGTTCATCTTTGGCGGGGGCCCAAGAGACCCAGTACTTC	CASSSSLAGAQETQYF